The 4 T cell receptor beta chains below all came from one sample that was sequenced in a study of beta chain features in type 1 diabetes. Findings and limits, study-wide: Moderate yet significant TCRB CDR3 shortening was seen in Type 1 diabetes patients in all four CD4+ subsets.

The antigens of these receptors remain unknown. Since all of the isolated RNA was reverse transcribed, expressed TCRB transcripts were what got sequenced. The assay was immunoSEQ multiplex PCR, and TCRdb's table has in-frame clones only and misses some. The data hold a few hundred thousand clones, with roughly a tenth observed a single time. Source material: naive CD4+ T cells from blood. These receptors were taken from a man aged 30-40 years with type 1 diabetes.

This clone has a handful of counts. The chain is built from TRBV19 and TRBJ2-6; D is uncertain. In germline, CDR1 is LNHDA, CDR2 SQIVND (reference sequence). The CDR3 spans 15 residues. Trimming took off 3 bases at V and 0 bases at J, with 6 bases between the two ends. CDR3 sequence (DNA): TGTGCCAGTAGTATCTTTGTCTCTGGGGCCAACGTCCTGACTTTC. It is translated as CASSIFVSGANVLTF.

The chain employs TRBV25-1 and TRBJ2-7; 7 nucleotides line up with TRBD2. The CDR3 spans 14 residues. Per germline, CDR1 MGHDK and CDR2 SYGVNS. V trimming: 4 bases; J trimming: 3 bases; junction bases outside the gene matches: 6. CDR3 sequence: CASSGDGRNYEQYF. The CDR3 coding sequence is TGTGCCAGCAGTGGGGACGGGAGGAACTACGAGCAGTACTTC.

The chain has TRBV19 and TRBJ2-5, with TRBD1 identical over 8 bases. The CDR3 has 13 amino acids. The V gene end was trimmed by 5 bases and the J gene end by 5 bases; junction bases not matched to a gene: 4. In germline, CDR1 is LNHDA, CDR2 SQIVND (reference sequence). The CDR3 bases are TGTGCCAGTAGTCCAGGGGGCAGGGAGACCCAGTACTTC. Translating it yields CASSPGGRETQYF.

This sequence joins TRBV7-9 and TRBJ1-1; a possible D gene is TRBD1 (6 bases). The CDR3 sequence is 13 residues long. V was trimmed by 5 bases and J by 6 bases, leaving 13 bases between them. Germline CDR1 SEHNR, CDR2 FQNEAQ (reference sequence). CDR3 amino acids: CASSTTRGSEAFF. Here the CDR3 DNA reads TGTGCCAGCAGCACTACCAGGGGATCTGAAGCTTTCTTT.